The clone carrying this T cell receptor (beta chain) was seen a handful of times. What it recognizes is unknown. The sample is drawn from a study of identical twins. Study observations and caveats: Invariant T cells like MAIT and iNKT could partly confound the zero-insertion analyses. Out-of-frame sharing of TCR alpha in monozygotic twins was underestimated by models. A lower insertion count was a feature of abundant cord blood beta clonotypes, with no such feature in memory repertoires. Weaker excess twin sharing was seen among beta out-of-frame sequences.

The ends lost 3 bases at V and 1 base at J; junction bases unmatched: 9. The CDR3 extends over 18 amino acids. The germline gives CDR1 SGHAT, CDR2 FQNNGV. TCRdb recomputed calls from the 5' RACE reads with MiXCR, one row per CDR3 protein. The table has around 530,000 distinct CDR3 sequences, 15% seen once. These data were also filed under a second study, of yellow fever vaccine responses in identical twins.

This clonotype was sampled from a woman under 30 in good health. This chain connects TRBV11-2 to TRBJ2-1, with 10 positions matching TRBD2. The sequenced material came from CD4+ T cells sorted from blood. CDR3: CASSLITLAGVSYNEQFF. In DNA, the CDR3 is TGTGCCAGCAGCTTGATAACCCTAGCGGGAGTATCCTACAATGAGCAGTTCTTC.